The clone carrying this T cell receptor beta chain was seen only a few times. The antigen is undetermined. This may arise from a read error, as a much more abundant clone is one base away. These data belong to a study of blood T cells in healthy people across ages. A second PCR of roughly 7 to 11 cycles used a sample-barcoded 5' primer and a J-beta primer mix. TCRdb recomputed calls from the 5' RACE reads with MiXCR, one row per CDR3 protein. The sample consists of 550,000 to 650,000 distinct CDR3 sequences, about 30% of them appearing once. The germline V gene has CDR1 MRHNA and CDR2 SNTAGT. The CDR3 runs to 13 residues. Findings and limits, study-wide: Shifts in expanded clonotypes may have been confounded by donor CMV status, which was unknown.

Per-sample yields of isolated PBMCs were at least 6 million. What was sequenced was blood. The TCR sequence derives from a woman aged 80 or older in good health. V gene TRBV6-4 combines with J gene TRBJ2-3; possibly TRBD2 for D (6 bases). Here the CDR3 reads CTSSGQRADTQYF. Here the CDR3 DNA reads TGTACCAGCAGTGGGCAGCGGGCAGATACGCAGTATTTT.